Following are 30 T cell receptor beta chains from one sample sequenced in a study of T cell changes during pregnancy in multiple sclerosis. Method: immunoSEQ multiplex PCR; TCRdb's copy keeps in-frame clones and lacks some. The sample includes tens of thousands of clones, roughly 87% of them seen just once. The input for sequencing was peripheral blood, taken in the second trimester of pregnancy. These receptor sequences come from a female donor in good health, enrolled as a control in a pregnancy study.

This rearrangement joins TRBV28 to TRBJ2-1; 7 positions agree with TRBD2. Trimming took 7 bases from V and 7 from J; bases not matched to a gene: 10. The CDR3 totals 14 residues. Germline V gene sequence: CDR1 MDHEN, CDR2 SYDVKM. In nucleotides, the CDR3 is TGTGCCAGCAATCGGCCACCCGGGGGGAATGAGCAGTTCTTC. The encoded protein is CASNRPPGGNEQFF.

This clone was seen only once. The chain is built from TRBV5-4 and TRBJ2-6; D ambiguous. The CDR3 has 15 amino acids. Germline CDR1 and CDR2: SGHNT and YYREEE (reference sequence). Trimming took off 0 bases at V and 3 bases at J, with 7 bases between the two ends. In DNA, the CDR3 is TGTGCCAGCAGCTTGGCCGGTAGTGGGGCCAACGTCCTGACTTTC. Its protein product is CASSLAGSGANVLTF.

This chain connects TRBV27 to TRBJ2-7, with D perhaps TRBD2 (6 bases). Germline CDR1 reads MNHEY; CDR2 reads SMNVEV (reference sequence). The CDR3 consists of 15 residues. The germline V and J ends were trimmed by 11 bases and 0 bases, with 20 bases remaining between them. CDR3 amino acids: CAAGGGSYPSYEQYF. The CDR3 DNA reads as TGTGCCGCCGGTGGGGGGAGTTACCCCTCCTACGAGCAGTACTTC.

This chain links TRBV10-2 with TRBJ1-2; D unresolved. Germline lookup yields CDR1 WSHSY and CDR2 SAAADI. The CDR3 contains 12 residues. Between the trimmed V and J ends, which lost 3 bases and 8 bases, there was a span of 10 bases. The CDR3 DNA reads as TGCGCCAGCAGTGAAGCGTACGGAGGCTACACCTTC. Translating gives CASSEAYGGYTF.

The gene calls are TRBV7-6 and TRBJ2-5; TRBD2 is a possible D gene (5 bases). Germline V gene lookup returns CDR1 SGHVS and CDR2 FNYEAQ. CDR3 length equals 12 residues. Trimming stripped 5 bases from V and 6 bases from J, with 10 bases between. The CDR3 DNA sequence: TGTGCCAGCAGCCCAGAGGGAAAGACCCAGTACTTC. It translates to CASSPEGKTQYF.

The chain joins TRBV4-1 to TRBJ1-4, with D tentatively TRBD1 (5 bases). V was cut by 1 base and J by 7 bases, with 10 bases left in between. The CDR3 consists of 14 residues. From germline, CDR1 is MGHRA and CDR2 YSYEKL. The CDR3 DNA reads as TGCGCCAGCAGCCAAGGGCAGGGAGGTGAAAAACTGTTTTTT. Translated, it gives CASSQGQGGEKLFF.

V gene TRBV2 combines with J gene TRBJ1-1, with D perhaps TRBD1 (5 bases). Per the germline V gene, CDR1 is SNHLY and CDR2 is FYNNEI. V dropped 4 bases and J dropped 0 bases, with 18 bases sitting between them. The CDR3 runs to 17 residues. CDR3 in amino acids: CASSVSRTGQMNTEAFF. CDR3 bases: TGTGCCAGCAGTGTTTCTCGCACAGGCCAAATGAACACTGAAGCTTTCTTT.

In this sample, this clone turned up once. The chain recombines TRBV29-1 with TRBJ1-2; D gene uncertain. Germline loops: CDR1 SQVTM, CDR2 ANQGSEA. This CDR3 is 12 amino acids long. The V end lost 4 bases, the J end lost 4 bases, and 10 bases lay between the germline ends. The CDR3 region is CSVVPEIYGYTF. The CDR3, as DNA: TGCAGCGTTGTGCCAGAAATCTATGGCTACACCTTC.

This sequence joins TRBV19 and TRBJ2-1, with a tentative D call TRBD2 (7 bases). Trimming removed 6 bases at V and 8 bases at J, with 14 bases between. CDR1 is LNHDA and CDR2 is SQIVND in the germline V gene (reference sequence). This CDR3 comprises 13 residues. Here the CDR3 reads CASRGGGEDEQFF. The CDR3, as DNA: TGTGCCAGTAGAGGGGGAGGGGAGGATGAGCAGTTCTTC.

V is TRBV11-2 and J is TRBJ2-1; 7 nucleotides align to TRBD2. The V gene end was trimmed by 0 bases and the J gene end by 7 bases; junction bases not matched to a gene: 6. In germline, CDR1 is SGHAT, CDR2 FQNNGV. This CDR3 is built from 15 residues. As DNA, the CDR3 is TGTGCCAGCAGCTTAGATGGGAGGGAGGGGAATGAGCAGTTCTTC. Protein: CASSLDGREGNEQFF.

Turning to this clone: An end of the junction differs from the germline gene, which may be a read error. The chain joins TRBV7-7 to TRBJ2-7; 7 bases agree with TRBD2. The CDR3 extends over 14 amino acids. The V gene's germline CDR1 is SSHAT and CDR2 FNYEAQ (reference sequence). CDR3 nucleotides: TGTGCTAGCAGCCCCGGGCAGGGAGGGTTAGAGCAGTACTTC. It is translated as CASSPGQGGLEQYF.

The V gene is TRBV6-5, the J gene TRBJ1-3, with 8 bases aligning to TRBD1. The length of the CDR3 is 16 residues. Germline loops: CDR1 MNHEY, CDR2 SVGAGI. The V gene end was trimmed by 2 bases and the J gene end by 4 bases; junction bases not matched to a gene: 7. This chain's CDR3 is CASSYDGRGQGNTIYF. CDR3 nucleotide sequence: TGTGCCAGCAGTTACGATGGCAGGGGGCAGGGAAACACCATATATTTT.

This clone appeared once. The chain combines TRBV19 with TRBJ2-1; unclear D gene. V was trimmed by 5 bases and J by 6 bases, leaving 8 bases between them. This CDR3 is built from 12 residues. CDR1 is LNHDA and CDR2 is SQIVND in the germline V gene (reference sequence). In DNA, the CDR3 is TGTGCCAGTAGTTATTCCGTCAATGAGCAGTTCTTC. This codes for CASSYSVNEQFF.

The rearrangement uses TRBV7-2 and TRBJ1-6; TRBD1 matches at 10 bases. The CDR3 covers 16 residues. Looked up from germline, CDR1 is SGHTA and CDR2 is FQGNSA. The V and J ends lost 0 bases and 9 bases, in that order; junction bases with no gene match: 5. This CDR3 reads CASSLALGTGASPLHF. CDR3 sequence (DNA): TGTGCCAGCAGCTTAGCCCTCGGGACAGGGGCTTCACCCCTCCACTTT. Looking up the rest from reference TRBV7-2 and TRBJ1-6 gives the full variable domain: GAGVSQSPSNKVTEKGKDVELRCDPISGHTALYWYRQSLGQGLEFLIYFQGNSAPDKSGLPSDRFSAERTGGSVSTLTIQRTQQEDSAVYLCASSLALGTGASPLHFGNGTRLTVT.

The chain employs TRBV4-2 and TRBJ1-1, with no clear D. CDR1 is LGHNA, CDR2 YNFKEQ, per germline. This CDR3 is built from 16 residues. V lost 1 base to trimming and J lost 1 base, with 13 bases between them. The DNA of the CDR3 is TGTGCCAGCAGCCAAGTCGTAGCCATGGGGAACACTGAAGCTTTCTTT. This encodes CASSQVVAMGNTEAFF.

The chain has TRBV9 and TRBJ1-1; the D gene is possibly TRBD1 (6 bases). Germline CDR1 is SGDLS and CDR2 is YYNGEE. The V and J ends lost 5 bases and 3 bases respectively, with 14 bases between them. The CDR3 is 14 amino acids. CDR3: CASRGGGMDTEAFF. CDR3 DNA: TGTGCCAGCAGAGGGGGGGGGATGGACACTGAAGCTTTCTTT.

V gene TRBV29-1 combines with J gene TRBJ2-7; D ambiguous. V was cut by 5 bases and J by 6 bases, with 17 bases left in between. CDR1 is SQVTM and CDR2 is ANQGSEA in the germline V gene. The CDR3 runs 13 residues. CDR3 coding DNA: TGCAGCGTTCGACATCCCGTCCTGCGCGAGCAGTACTTC. Its protein is CSVRHPVLREQYF.

V gene TRBV6-1 combines with J gene TRBJ1-2; the match to TRBD1 covers 10 bases. The CDR3 spans 14 residues. V was clipped by 6 bases and J by 6 bases; unmatched bases: 7. Germline V gene lookup returns CDR1 MNHNS and CDR2 SASEGT. The CDR3 here is CASRGTGVLDGYTF. The CDR3 nucleotides are TGTGCCAGCAGGGGGACAGGGGTATTAGATGGCTACACCTTC.

In its sample, this clone was seen once. This rearrangement joins TRBV19 to TRBJ2-5; D is perhaps TRBD1 (7 bases). Between the trimmed V and J ends, which lost 3 bases and 7 bases, there was a span of 18 bases. Per germline, CDR1 LNHDA and CDR2 SQIVND (reference sequence). CDR3 size: 15 residues. CDR3 in amino acids: CASSMGQGGVGTQYF. The CDR3 DNA sequence: TGTGCCAGTAGTATGGGGCAGGGGGGAGTTGGGACCCAGTACTTC.

The chain joins TRBV25-1 to TRBJ1-1, with D uncertain. V was pared by 6 bases and J by 0 bases, with 11 bases between. The CDR3 runs 14 residues. Looked up from germline, CDR1 is MGHDK and CDR2 is SYGVNS. The CDR3 is CASRKEGLNTEAFF. In DNA, the CDR3 is TGTGCCAGCAGAAAGGAGGGTTTGAACACTGAAGCTTTCTTT. Combining the CDR3 with reference TRBV25-1 and TRBJ1-1 gives the whole variable domain EADIYQTPRYLVIGTGKKITLECSQTMGHDKMYWYQQDPGMELHLIHYSYGVNSTEKGDLSSESTVSRIRTEHFPLTLESARPSHTSQYLCASRKEGLNTEAFFGQGTRLTVV.

The V call is TRBV4-2, the J call TRBJ2-7; TRBD2 matches at 7 bases. V lost 4 bases, J lost 5 bases, and 11 bases stayed unmatched. Per germline, CDR1 LGHNA and CDR2 YNFKEQ. The CDR3 is made up of 15 amino acids. CDR3 nucleotide sequence: TGTGCCAGCAGCCCAGGACTAGGGGAAGTACACGAGCAGTACTTC. Its translation: CASSPGLGEVHEQYF.

The V call is TRBV5-4, the J call TRBJ2-1; TRBD2 might be the D (5 bases). The germline V gene has CDR1 SGHNT and CDR2 YYREEE (reference sequence). CDR3 size: 12 residues. Trimming removed 4 bases from V and 12 bases from J, with 14 bases in between. The CDR3 DNA follows: TGTGCCAGCAGCAACCAGGAGGCGGTGCAGTTCTTC. Its translation: CASSNQEAVQFF. The whole variable domain, remainder taken from reference TRBV5-4 and TRBJ2-1, is ETGVTQSPTHLIKTRGQQVTLRCSSQSGHNTVSWYQQALGQGPQFIFQYYREEENGRGNFPPRFSGLQFPNYSSELNVNALELDDSALYLCASSNQEAVQFFGPGTRLTVL.

V is TRBV6-6 and J is TRBJ1-3; the D gene is possibly TRBD1 (6 bases). Deletions cut 6 bases from V and 0 bases from J, with 15 bases between. Germline V gives CDR1 MNHNY, CDR2 SVGAGI (reference sequence). The CDR3 runs to 16 residues. The CDR3 DNA sequence: TGTGCCAGCAGCGGCGGGGGGGCCAGCTCTGGAAACACCATATATTTT. Protein: CASSGGGASSGNTIYF.

V gene TRBV18 combines with J gene TRBJ2-3; 7 bases align to TRBD1. The J segment lost 3 bases and the V segment lost 2 bases, leaving 11 bases of the junction unmatched. Germline lookup yields CDR1 KGHSH and CDR2 LQKENI. This CDR3 region has 17 residues. CDR3 sequence (DNA): TGTGCCAGCTCACCAAGGAAAGGGGGCGTTCTGACAGATACGCAGTATTTT. It yields the protein CASSPRKGGVLTDTQYF.

The V call is TRBV7-9, the J call TRBJ2-1; no reliable D call. Germline V gene sequence: CDR1 SEHNR, CDR2 FQNEAQ (reference sequence). Trimming left V 5 bases short and J 8 bases short, with 16 bases between. This CDR3 is 14 amino acids long. The CDR3 coding sequence is TGTGCCAGCAGCCTAGTAAGAGTGGTTGATGAGCAGTTCTTC. Translating gives CASSLVRVVDEQFF.

V usage is TRBV25-1 and J usage is TRBJ1-5; the D gene is possibly TRBD1 (6 bases). With 3 bases removed from V and 1 base from J, the gap between germline ends came to 7 bases. CDR1 and CDR2 (germline): MGHDK, SYGVNS. This CDR3 is built from 14 residues. DNA of the CDR3: TGTGCCAGCAGTGACAGGGGAAGCAATCAGCCCCAGCATTTT. Protein: CASSDRGSNQPQHF.

The chain links TRBV6-1 to TRBJ2-7, with 7 bases lining up with TRBD1. With 3 bases clipped from V and 2 bases from J, the junction kept 7 bases outside the gene matches. This CDR3 comprises 15 residues. Germline V lookup: CDR1 MNHNS, CDR2 SASEGT. The CDR3: CASSEAPGQTYEQYF. CDR3 coding DNA: TGTGCCAGCAGTGAGGCCCCGGGACAGACCTACGAGCAGTACTTC.

V is TRBV18 and J is TRBJ2-2; D may be TRBD2 (5 bases). This CDR3 is built from 13 residues. From germline, CDR1 is KGHSH and CDR2 LQKENI. V was pared by 6 bases and J by 6 bases, with 11 bases between. As DNA, the CDR3 is TGTGCCAGCTCCCCAGCGGCTCCCGGGGAGCTGTTTTTT. This gives the protein CASSPAAPGELFF.

This chain uses TRBV7-9 with TRBJ2-1, with TRBD1 matching over 10 bases. Germline trimming cut 5 bases from V and 5 bases from J; bases unmatched to any gene: 6. Germline CDR1 is SEHNR and CDR2 is FQNEAQ (reference sequence). This CDR3 has 15 amino acids. In DNA, the CDR3 is TGTGCCAGCAGCCCCGGGGGGACAGGGGACAATGAGCAGTTCTTC. Residues: CASSPGGTGDNEQFF.

V and J are TRBV27 and TRBJ1-4; 9 bases agree with TRBD1. Germline values: CDR1 MNHEY, CDR2 SMNVEV (reference sequence). The J segment lost 6 bases and the V segment lost 8 bases, leaving 7 bases of the junction unmatched. The CDR3 is 14 amino acids. The CDR3 protein is CASGGTGLYEKLFF. In DNA, the CDR3 is TGTGCCAGCGGGGGGACAGGGCTCTATGAAAAACTGTTTTTT.